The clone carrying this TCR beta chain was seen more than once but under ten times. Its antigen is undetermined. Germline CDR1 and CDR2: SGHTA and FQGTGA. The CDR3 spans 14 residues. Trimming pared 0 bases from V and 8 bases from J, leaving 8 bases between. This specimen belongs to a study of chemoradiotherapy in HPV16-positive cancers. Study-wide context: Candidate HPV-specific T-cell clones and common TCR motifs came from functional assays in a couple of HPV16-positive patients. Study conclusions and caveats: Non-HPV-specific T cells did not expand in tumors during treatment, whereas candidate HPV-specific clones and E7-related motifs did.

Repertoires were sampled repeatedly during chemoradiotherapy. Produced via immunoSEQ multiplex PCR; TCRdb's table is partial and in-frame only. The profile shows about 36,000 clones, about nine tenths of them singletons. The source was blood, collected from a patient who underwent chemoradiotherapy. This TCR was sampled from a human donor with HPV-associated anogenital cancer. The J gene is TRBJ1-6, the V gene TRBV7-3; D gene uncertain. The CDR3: CASSLTFEDSPLHF. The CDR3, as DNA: TGTGCCAGCAGCTTAACGTTCGAGGATTCACCCCTCCACTTT.